A selection of T cell receptor beta chains follows, all from one sample in a study of blood T cell repertoires in COVID-19. Profiled with immunoSEQ multiplex PCR; TCRdb holds only in-frame clones, not every one. Of 170,000 or so clones listed, approximately 83% are singletons. The sequencing input was peripheral blood. The receptors stem from a woman aged 55-75 years with acute or convalescent COVID-19. The CDR3 runs from the conserved cysteine through the conserved F or W. The D gene is left open where the match is weak. A row's size may be missing; if present it is once, few, many or a size class.

V gene	J gene	D gene	clone size	CDR3 protein	CDR3 DNA
TRBV4-2	TRBJ1-3	NA	NA	CASSQPGGGSSGNTIYF	TGTGCCAGCAGCCAACCTGGGGGCGGTAGCTCTGGAAACACCATATATTTT
TRBV27	TRBJ1-1	TRBD1	NA	CASSPTRDRRNTEAFF	TGTGCCAGCAGTCCCACCAGGGACAGGAGGAACACTGAAGCTTTCTTT
TRBV27	TRBJ2-1	TRBD1	NA	CASSHSRDRVPKGQFF	TGTGCCAGCAGCCACAGCCGGGACAGGGTCCCGAAAGGGCAGTTCTTC
TRBV5-1	TRBJ2-1	TRBD2	NA	CASSHGTSGGDEQFF	TGCGCCAGCAGCCACGGGACTAGCGGGGGCGATGAGCAGTTCTTC
TRBV19	TRBJ1-2	TRBD1	NA	CASSTTGYGYTF	TGTGCCAGTAGTACGACAGGGTATGGCTACACCTTC
TRBV11-1	TRBJ2-4	TRBD1	NA	CASSTGGIQYF	TGTGCCAGCAGCACAGGGGGGATTCAGTACTTC
TRBV5-4	TRBJ2-5	NA	NA	CASSSKIGGQETQYF	TGTGCCAGCAGCTCGAAGATCGGGGGCCAAGAGACCCAGTACTTC
TRBV13	TRBJ2-7	NA	NA	CASSLVGEQYF	TGTGCCAGCAGCTTAGTCGGCGAGCAGTACTTC
TRBV28	TRBJ2-7	TRBD1	NA	CAGMGQGAYEQYF	TGTGCCGGGATGGGACAGGGGGCCTACGAGCAGTACTTC
TRBV7-9	TRBJ1-1	TRBD1	NA	CASSATTGVRGTEAFF	TGTGCCAGCAGCGCTACGACAGGGGTACGGGGCACTGAAGCTTTCTTT
TRBV19	TRBJ1-1	TRBD1	NA	CATRQGDTEAFF	TGTGCCACCAGACAGGGGGACACTGAAGCTTTCTTT
TRBV18	TRBJ2-7	TRBD1	NA	CATRPQGSYEQYF	TGTGCCACCCGCCCACAGGGGAGCTACGAGCAGTACTTC
TRBV2	TRBJ2-3	TRBD2	NA	CASMISGGAWTDTQYF	TGTGCCAGCATGATTAGCGGGGGGGCTTGGACAGATACGCAGTATTTT
TRBV5-8	TRBJ2-5	TRBD1	once	CASSLEGQSRGETQYF	TGTGCCAGCAGCTTGGAGGGACAGTCTAGGGGGGAGACCCAGTACTTC
TRBV12-3/TRBV12-4	TRBJ1-2	TRBD1	NA	CASHTGTVNGYTF	TGTGCCAGCCATACCGGGACAGTCAATGGCTACACCTTC
TRBV5-1	TRBJ2-7	NA	many	CASSLAAGGSGEQYF	TGCGCCAGCAGCTTGGCCGCAGGGGGGTCAGGAGAGCAGTACTTC
TRBV4-2	TRBJ2-7	NA	NA	CASSQGSTGPYEQYF	TGTGCCAGCAGCCAAGGATCGACAGGCCCATACGAGCAGTACTTC
TRBV24-1	TRBJ1-2	TRBD1	NA	CASWTGVNYGYTF	TGTGCCAGCTGGACAGGCGTTAACTATGGCTACACCTTC
TRBV3-1/TRBV3-2	TRBJ1-4	NA	NA	CASSHLGQGTNEKLFF	TGTGCCAGCAGCCATCTTGGCCAGGGAACTAATGAAAAACTGTTTTTT
TRBV5-4	TRBJ1-3	TRBD1	NA	CASSLSLGQSGNTIYF	TGTGCCAGCAGCTTGTCCTTGGGACAGTCTGGAAACACCATATATTTT
TRBV19	TRBJ1-5	TRBD1	NA	CASSSRGRGGGQPQHF	TGTGCCAGTAGCAGCAGGGGGCGCGGAGGAGGTCAGCCCCAGCATTTT
TRBV18	TRBJ2-5	TRBD2	NA	CASSPRLAEETQYF	TGTGCCAGCTCACCCCGACTAGCGGAAGAGACCCAGTACTTC
TRBV4-3	TRBJ1-2	TRBD1	NA	CASSQGGQGADGYTF	TGCGCCAGCAGCCAAGGGGGGCAGGGGGCCGATGGCTACACCTTC
TRBV6-1	TRBJ1-1	TRBD1	NA	CATKDRGNTEAFF	TGTGCCACCAAGGACAGGGGAAACACTGAAGCTTTCTTT
TRBV4-2	TRBJ1-2	TRBD1	NA	CASSPRTGQGYTF	TGTGCCAGCAGCCCAAGGACAGGTCAGGGCTACACCTTC
TRBV9	TRBJ1-4	TRBD1	few	CASTKTGGSEKLFF	TGTGCCAGCACCAAAACAGGGGGGTCTGAAAAACTGTTTTTT
TRBV6-5	TRBJ1-6	TRBD1	NA	CASRSGQAHNSPLHF	TGTGCCAGCAGATCCGGACAGGCGCATAATTCACCCCTCCACTTT
TRBV30	TRBJ1-2	NA	NA	CAWSARGSGYTF	TGTGCCTGGAGTGCCCGGGGAAGTGGCTACACCTTC
TRBV6-5	TRBJ2-7	NA	NA	CASSHGGGYEQYF	TGTGCCAGCAGTCATGGGGGCGGCTACGAGCAGTACTTC
TRBV29-1	TRBJ1-1	NA	once	CSVDSGTNTEAFF	TGCAGCGTTGACTCCGGGACTAACACTGAAGCTTTCTTT
TRBV30	TRBJ1-6	NA	many	CAWSGQYTSNSPLHF	TGTGCCTGGAGTGGACAGTATACGTCAAATTCACCCCTCCACTTT
TRBV28	TRBJ1-5	TRBD1	NA	CASRRQGGGQPQHF	TGTGCCAGCAGGCGACAGGGGGGGGGTCAGCCCCAGCATTTT
TRBV11-2	TRBJ1-4	NA	NA	CASSYQRATNEKLFF	TGTGCCAGCAGTTACCAACGGGCAACTAATGAAAAACTGTTTTTT
TRBV7-9	TRBJ2-1	TRBD2	NA	CASSSQTSGGYNEQFF	TGTGCCAGCAGCTCCCAGACTAGCGGGGGCTACAATGAGCAGTTCTTC
TRBV7-2	TRBJ2-1	TRBD2	NA	CASSSGTSGGAEQFF	TGTGCCAGCAGCTCAGGGACTAGCGGGGGGGCGGAGCAGTTCTTC
TRBV10-1	TRBJ2-7	TRBD1	NA	CASSDRRDRAYEQYF	TGCGCCAGCAGTGACCGACGGGACAGAGCCTACGAGCAGTACTTC
TRBV2	TRBJ2-1	NA	NA	CASSQGLTSSYNEQFF	TGTGCCAGCAGTCAGGGCCTGACGAGCTCCTACAATGAGCAGTTCTTC
TRBV7-2	TRBJ2-7	NA	NA	CASSPPGRLGYEQYF	TGTGCCAGCAGCCCCCCGGGGAGGCTTGGCTACGAGCAGTACTTC
TRBV7-2	TRBJ1-1	NA	once	CASSLASPGGGPGGAFF	TGTGCCAGCAGCTTAGCGTCCCCGGGTGGAGGGCCAGGAGGAGCTTTCTTT